This T cell receptor (beta chain) was captured by sequencing in a study of early T cells in non-severe SARS-CoV-2 infection. This clonotype was counted at least ten times. Each CDR3 protein is one row after TCRdb ran MiXCR on the 5' RACE reads. This table holds around 19,000 distinct CDR3 sequences, around 5% found once. Trimming at V came to 11 bases and at J to 4 bases, leaving 13 bases not matched to a gene. Germline V CDR1 and CDR2: ENHRY, SYGVKD. This CDR3 is 14 amino acids long. This TCR was sampled from an adult who was a healthcare worker with PCR-confirmed SARS-CoV-2 infection or an uninfected control (not recorded which). Material for sequencing was whole blood. V usage is TRBV10-3 and J usage is TRBJ2-7, with 8 bases fitting TRBD1. The CDR3 protein is CAARPGTGAYEQYF. Here the CDR3 DNA reads TGTGCCGCCCGGCCCGGGACAGGAGCATACGAGCAGTACTTC.